These 26 T cell receptor beta chains share one sample of origin, sequenced in a study of early T cells in non-severe SARS-CoV-2 infection. TCRdb reanalysed the 5' RACE reads using MiXCR and keeps one entry per CDR3 protein. The sample has approximately 46,000 distinct CDR3 sequences, less than 7% seen once. Sequenced: whole blood. The receptors here all came from an adult who was a healthcare worker with PCR-confirmed SARS-CoV-2 infection or an uninfected control (not recorded which).

This clonotype was detected many times. V usage is TRBV7-9 and J usage is TRBJ2-5; D remains unclear. Per the germline V gene, CDR1 is SEHNR and CDR2 is FQNEAQ (reference sequence). The CDR3 is 14 amino acids. V lost 0 bases and J lost 4, with 9 bases in between. CDR3 residues: CASSLAASRETQYF. As DNA, the CDR3 is TGTGCCAGCAGCTTAGCTGCCAGTCGAGAGACCCAGTACTTC.

This clonotype was counted ten times or more. This chain links TRBV5-4 with TRBJ2-7, with 11 bases that match TRBD2. J lost 0 bases, V lost 4 bases, and 3 bases had no gene match. Per germline, CDR1 SGHNT and CDR2 YYREEE (reference sequence). The CDR3 sequence is 15 residues long. CDR3 amino acids: CASSQGLAGSYEQYF. Written as DNA, the CDR3 is TGTGCCAGCAGCCAAGGACTAGCGGGCTCCTACGAGCAGTACTTC.

In this sample, this clonotype turned up many times. V gene TRBV29-1 combines with J gene TRBJ1-2; tentative D call: TRBD1 (6 bases). The CDR3 has 13 residues. Trimming left V 3 bases short and J 4 bases short, with 12 bases between. Germline loops: CDR1 SQVTM, CDR2 ANQGSEA. CDR3 protein: CSVDRGESYGYTF. CDR3 DNA sequence: TGCAGCGTTGACAGGGGAGAGAGCTATGGCTACACCTTC.

This clonotype was observed a handful of times. The chain links TRBV7-2 to TRBJ2-3; no firm D call. The CDR3 sequence is 14 residues long. The V gene lost 4 bases and the J gene lost 5 bases, with 13 bases spanning the gap. CDR1 is SGHTA and CDR2 is FQGNSA in the germline V gene. The CDR3 DNA sequence: TGTGCCAGCAGCTCCAAAGGAGCCGAAGATACGCAGTATTTT. Protein product: CASSSKGAEDTQYF.

This clonotype was detected ten times or more. The rearrangement joins TRBV11-2 to TRBJ2-5; 7 bases fit TRBD1. CDR3 length: 15 residues. Looked up from germline, CDR1 is SGHAT and CDR2 is FQNNGV. The ends lost 2 bases at V and 4 bases at J; junction bases unmatched: 7. Here the CDR3 reads CASSLRSTGRETQYF. DNA of the CDR3: TGTGCCAGCAGCTTACGGTCGACAGGGAGAGAGACCCAGTACTTC.

The sample holds a few counts of this clonotype. The chain is built from TRBV6-5 and TRBJ1-3; possible D gene TRBD1, 5 bases. Germline values: CDR1 MNHEY, CDR2 SVGAGI. This CDR3 is 15 amino acids long. V lost 0 bases and J 2 bases, leaving 8 bases between the germline ends. CDR3 protein: CASSYSTATGNTIYF. In DNA form, the CDR3 reads TGTGCCAGCAGTTACTCGACAGCTACTGGAAACACCATATATTTT.

To note about this clonotype: A junction end diverges from the germline sequence, so it may reflect a read error. The gene calls are TRBV2 and TRBJ1-5; a weak D match, TRBD1 (5 bases). Germline lookup yields CDR1 SNHLY and CDR2 FYNNEI. The CDR3 is 14 residues long. The chain's CDR3 is CASSDGTANLPQHF. DNA for the CDR3: TGTGCCAGCAGCGATGGGACCGCTAATCTGCCCCAGCATTTT.

The chain couples TRBV2 to TRBJ2-3; 7 nucleotides agree with TRBD2. The CDR3 contains 11 residues. CDR1 and CDR2 (germline): SNHLY, FYNNEI. V lost 2 bases, J lost 10 bases, and 0 bases stayed unmatched. The CDR3 reads CASSERGAQYF. The CDR3 DNA follows: TGTGCCAGCAGTGAACGGGGGGCGCAGTATTTT.

This clonotype occurred a few times. The chain carries TRBV25-1 and TRBJ1-6; 7 nucleotides agree with TRBD1. With 6 bases clipped from V and 10 bases from J, the junction kept 3 bases outside the gene matches. This CDR3 is 12 amino acids long. Germline V lookup: CDR1 MGHDK, CDR2 SYGVNS. The CDR3 nucleotides are TGTGCCAGCAGGGCCAGGGGGTCACCCCTCCACTTT. Translated: CASRARGSPLHF. Variable domain in full (rest from reference TRBV25-1 and TRBJ1-6): EADIYQTPRYLVIGTGKKITLECSQTMGHDKMYWYQQDPGMELHLIHYSYGVNSTEKGDLSSESTVSRIRTEHFPLTLESARPSHTSQYLCASRARGSPLHFGNGTRLTVT.

This clonotype was recorded at least ten times. The chain employs TRBV18 and TRBJ2-1, with D unresolved. CDR3 length equals 12 residues. V shed 5 bases and J shed 9 bases, with 11 bases lying between them. CDR1 is KGHSH and CDR2 is LQKENI in the germline V gene. For the CDR3, the DNA is TGTGCCAGCTCAACGCGCTTGTCTGAGCAGTTCTTC. It yields the protein CASSTRLSEQFF.

This clonotype was detected ten times or more. This chain links TRBV30 with TRBJ2-5, with 8 bases fitting TRBD2. The CDR3 contains 14 residues. V was clipped by 1 base and J by 1 base; unmatched bases: 2. CDR1 and CDR2 (germline): GTSNPN, SVGIG (reference sequence). The CDR3 protein is CAWSAGLAQETQYF. The CDR3, as DNA: TGTGCCTGGAGTGCCGGACTAGCCCAAGAGACCCAGTACTTC.

This clonotype was picked up many times. The V and J genes are TRBV29-1 and TRBJ1-4; TRBD1 aligns across 8 bases. This CDR3 has 12 residues. The V gene's germline CDR1 is SQVTM and CDR2 ANQGSEA. The V and J ends lost 7 bases and 8 bases, in that order; junction bases with no gene match: 6. The CDR3 bases are TGCAGCGCTGCGACAGGGGACGAAAAACTGTTTTTT. It yields the protein CSAATGDEKLFF.

This clonotype was picked up a small number of times. V and J are TRBV29-1 and TRBJ2-3, with 7 bases lining up with TRBD1. In germline, CDR1 is SQVTM, CDR2 ANQGSEA. V shed 1 base, J shed 3 bases, and the junction held 7 bases outside the gene matches. The CDR3 contains 15 residues. DNA for the CDR3: TGCAGCGTTGAAGGCGCACAGGGGTCGACAGATACGCAGTATTTT. Protein sequence: CSVEGAQGSTDTQYF.

This clonotype showed up many times. V and J are TRBV10-1 and TRBJ1-6; D uncertain. This CDR3 spans 13 amino acids. The germline V gene has CDR1 WNHNN and CDR2 SYGVQD (reference sequence). With 10 bases removed from V and 9 bases from J, the gap between germline ends came to 16 bases. The CDR3 nucleotides read TGCGCCACTCAGCAGGTGGATGGTTCACCCCTCCACTTT. The encoded protein is CATQQVDGSPLHF.

V is TRBV11-2 and J is TRBJ2-5, with TRBD1 as a possible D gene (6 bases). The CDR3 is made up of 14 amino acids. The germline V and J ends were trimmed by 1 base and 6 bases, with 12 bases remaining between them. CDR1 is SGHAT, CDR2 FQNNGV, per germline. The CDR3 is CASSLVGTIQTQYF. CDR3 DNA sequence: TGTGCCAGCAGCTTAGTTGGGACAATCCAGACCCAGTACTTC.

This clonotype has a handful of counts. The chain couples TRBV7-2 to TRBJ2-1; 7 bases are a match to TRBD2. CDR3 size: 14 residues. Looked up from germline, CDR1 is SGHTA and CDR2 is FQGNSA. J lost 3 bases, V lost 4 bases, and 3 bases had no gene match. CDR3 amino acids: CASSYRGSYNEQFF. The CDR3 nucleotides are TGTGCCAGCAGCTACCGCGGGAGCTACAATGAGCAGTTCTTC.

This clonotype was observed a handful of times. The chain is built from TRBV5-1 and TRBJ2-2, with TRBD2 matching over 11 bases. Trimming took 0 bases from V and 0 from J; bases not matched to a gene: 4. CDR3 length: 18 amino acids. The germline gives CDR1 SGHRS, CDR2 YFSETQ. The CDR3 DNA reads TGCGCCAGCAGCTTGGACGCTAGCGGGGGGACGAACACCGGGGAGCTGTTTTTT. It translates to CASSLDASGGTNTGELFF.

The chain employs TRBV4-3 and TRBJ1-6, with D perhaps TRBD1 (5 bases). This CDR3 has 19 amino acids. Germline values: CDR1 LGHNA, CDR2 YSLEER. The germline V and J ends were trimmed by 4 bases and 0 bases, with 19 bases remaining between them. CDR3 amino acids: CASSLTLGAGSSYNSPLHF. The CDR3 coding sequence is TGCGCCAGCAGCCTTACCCTGGGCGCAGGGAGCTCCTATAATTCACCCCTCCACTTT.

The chain uses TRBV19 and TRBJ1-2; D unclear. The germline gives CDR1 LNHDA, CDR2 SQIVND (reference sequence). V was pared by 4 bases and J by 0 bases, with 12 bases between. The CDR3 spans 15 residues. The CDR3 is CASSKAGKANYGYTF. The CDR3 bases are TGTGCCAGTAGTAAGGCAGGAAAAGCTAACTATGGCTACACCTTC.

This chain connects TRBV5-4 to TRBJ1-5; 8 bases match TRBD1. V shed 4 bases and J 7 bases; nucleotides not matched to a gene: 7. The CDR3 covers 14 residues. Germline assignment: CDR1 SGHNT and CDR2 YYREEE (reference sequence). CDR3 sequence: CASSPGTGEQPQHF. CDR3 nucleotides: TGTGCCAGCAGCCCGGGGACAGGTGAGCAGCCCCAGCATTTT.

This clonotype was recorded a few times. The chain couples TRBV6-2 or TRBV6-3 to TRBJ2-2; 11 bases line up with TRBD1. The CDR3 covers 16 residues. Unmatched junction bases numbered 4, after V lost 4 bases and J lost 3 bases. CDR1 is MNHEY and CDR2 is SVGEGT in the germline V gene. This CDR3 is CASSSVDRGHTGELFF. In DNA form, the CDR3 reads TGTGCCAGCAGTTCCGTGGACAGGGGGCACACCGGGGAGCTGTTTTTT.

The chain recombines TRBV7-3 with TRBJ2-1; TRBD2 agrees at 10 bases. CDR3 length: 16 residues. V lost 5 bases to trimming and J lost 3 bases; unmatched junction nucleotides: 7. Germline V gives CDR1 SGHTA, CDR2 FQGTGA. The CDR3 DNA is TGTGCCAGCAGCCCGGGACTAGCGCAGAGCTACAATGAGCAGTTCTTC. Translated: CASSPGLAQSYNEQFF.

This clonotype was counted only a few times. In DNA form, the CDR3 reads TGTGCCAGCAGTTTAGGGGACAGTCAGCTCGAGCAGTACTTC. Amino acids: CASSLGDSQLEQYF. The chain is built from TRBV28 and TRBJ2-7; 7 bases align to TRBD1. Germline lookup yields CDR1 MDHEN and CDR2 SYDVKM. This CDR3 has 14 amino acids. V lost 2 bases, J lost 6 bases, and 7 bases stayed unmatched. Full variable domain (rest looked up from reference TRBV28 and TRBJ2-7): DVKVTQSSRYLVKRTGEKVFLECVQDMDHENMFWYRQDPGLGLRLIYFSYDVKMKEKGDIPEGYSVSREKKERFSLILESASTNQTSMYLCASSLGDSQLEQYFGPGTRLTVT.

The chain combines TRBV12-3 or TRBV12-4 with TRBJ2-3; D gene unclear. The ends were cut back, 8 bases at V and 4 bases at J, with 7 bases in the middle. CDR3 length equals 11 residues. This CDR3 reads CASGVPDTQYF. The CDR3 DNA reads as TGTGCCAGCGGGGTCCCAGATACGCAGTATTTT.

This clonotype was detected many times. The chain couples TRBV11-2 to TRBJ2-7; 9 bases are shared with TRBD2. This CDR3 is built from 15 residues. Germline V gene sequence: CDR1 SGHAT, CDR2 FQNNGV. Trimming removed 2 bases from V and 1 base from J; junction bases left unmatched: 3. CDR3 amino acids: CASSLSGGPSYEQYF. Written as DNA, the CDR3 is TGTGCCAGCAGCTTAAGCGGGGGGCCATCCTACGAGCAGTACTTC.

This clonotype was recorded many times. This chain connects TRBV6-4 to TRBJ2-6; unclear D gene. V was clipped by 0 bases and J by 1 base, with 7 bases between them. Germline assignment: CDR1 MRHNA and CDR2 SNTAGT. The CDR3 covers 16 residues. The CDR3 DNA sequence: TGTGCCAGCAGTGACTCCTCCACGTCTGGGGCCAACGTCCTGACTTTC. Protein product: CASSDSSTSGANVLTF.